The clone carrying this T cell receptor beta chain was detected a few times. As yet, its antigen is unknown. General observations from the study: Tumor Treg TCRs overlapped most with tumor naive CD4+ cells. In terms of TCR gene usage, tumor memory CD4+ T cells clustered together with blood and lymph node memory CD4+ cells, as well as with lymph node naive CD4+ cells.

TCRdb re-called the 5' RACE reads with MiXCR, one entry per CDR3 protein. The sample lists 55,000 to 75,000 distinct CDR3 sequences, roughly 30% occurring once. This CDR3 contains 17 residues. Germline values: CDR1 SNHLY, CDR2 FYNNEI. After removal of 9 bases from V and 3 bases from J, the junction contained 16 bases not matched to a gene. The chain links TRBV2 to TRBJ2-3, with 9 bases matching TRBD2. Material: tumor-infiltrating naive CD4+ T cells sorted from the breast tumor. Subset indicated: naive CD4+ T cells, CD4+CD45RA+CD25-. This TCR came from a female donor with breast cancer. CDR3 residues: CARHFSDSGSGTDTQYF. In DNA form, the CDR3 reads TGTGCCAGGCACTTTTCGGATAGCGGGAGTGGAACAGATACGCAGTATTTT.